Only a few counts were recorded for the clone carrying this TCR beta chain. The data originate from a study of metastatic and nonmetastatic thyroid tumors. Patients were all untreated before their thyroid surgery. From the PCR reads, TCRdb re-called clones with MiXCR. The sample lists some 19,000 clones, around a third seen once, with around a fifth in the top ten. CDR1 SGDLS and CDR2 YYNGEE come from the germline V gene. The ends were cut back, 4 bases at V and 3 bases at J, with 16 bases in the middle. The CDR3 extends over 15 amino acids. This chain links TRBV9 with TRBJ1-1, with D possibly TRBD1 on 5 matching bases. This sequence originates from a female donor with papillary thyroid cancer or a benign thyroid nodule (not recorded which). Some clones in this sample may be carry-over from other donors' samples. The source material was adjacent normal tissue. In DNA, the CDR3 is TGTGCCAGCAGCCCCCGGGGGGGGGGGGACACTGAAGCTTTCTTT. Amino acid sequence: CASSPRGGGDTEAFF.